A selection of T cell receptor beta chains follows, all from one sample in a study of shared clonotypes between healthy human individuals. TCRdb's copy holds only in-frame clones and misses some; the assay was immunoSEQ multiplex PCR. Among 2 million to 3 million clones, roughly 93% were seen once, and the ten largest hold around 0.37%. Specimen: naive CD4+ T cells from PBMCs. All receptors derive from a man aged 18 to 29 in good health. Some clones in this sample may be carry-over from other donors' samples. The CDR3 runs from the conserved cysteine through the conserved F or W. A D gene is named only where the DNA matches it firmly. Some rows have no size entry. The others give once, few or many, or a class for an expanded clone.

d_gene: NA
v_gene: TRBV21-1
j_gene: TRBJ2-1
abundance: NA
len: 9
CDR3nt: TGTGCCAGCAGCCCCGAGCAGTTCTTC
CDR3aa: CASSPEQFF

d_gene: NA
v_gene: TRBV15
j_gene: TRBJ2-5
abundance: NA
len: 12
CDR3nt: TGTGCCACCAGCAGGACAAGGCAGACCCAGTACTTC
CDR3aa: CATSRTRQTQYF

d_gene: NA
v_gene: TRBV7-9
j_gene: TRBJ1-4
abundance: NA
len: 15
CDR3nt: TGTGCCAGCAGCCCTAGATCCTCCCCCAATGAAAAACTGTTTTTT
CDR3aa: CASSPRSSPNEKLFF

d_gene: NA
v_gene: TRBV7-3
j_gene: TRBJ2-7
abundance: NA
len: 13
CDR3nt: TGTGCCAGCAGCTTAGACCCGTCCTACGAGCAGTACTTC
CDR3aa: CASSLDPSYEQYF

d_gene: TRBD2
v_gene: TRBV27
j_gene: TRBJ2-1
abundance: NA
len: 18
CDR3nt: TGTGCCAGCAGTCCCACCCGGGGGGGGTCCCCCTCCTACAATGAGCAGTTCTTC
CDR3aa: CASSPTRGGSPSYNEQFF

d_gene: NA
v_gene: TRBV15
j_gene: TRBJ1-3
abundance: once
len: 12
CDR3nt: TGTGCCACCGAAGGGGTTACAAACACCATATATTTT
CDR3aa: CATEGVTNTIYF

d_gene: TRBD2
v_gene: TRBV30
j_gene: TRBJ2-1
abundance: NA
len: 15
CDR3nt: TGTGCCTGGAGGGAATGGACTAGCGGGAGCAATGAGCAGTTCTTC
CDR3aa: CAWREWTSGSNEQFF

d_gene: NA
v_gene: TRBV4-1
j_gene: TRBJ2-7
abundance: NA
len: 15
CDR3nt: TGCGCCAGCAGCCAACCCCACGGAAGCTCCTACGAGCAGTACTTC
CDR3aa: CASSQPHGSSYEQYF

d_gene: TRBD1
v_gene: TRBV18
j_gene: TRBJ1-4
abundance: NA
len: 17
CDR3nt: TGTGCCAGCTCACCGCCCACAGGGGGCGCAACTAATGAAAAACTGTTTTTT
CDR3aa: CASSPPTGGATNEKLFF

d_gene: TRBD1
v_gene: TRBV28
j_gene: TRBJ2-1
abundance: NA
len: 16
CDR3nt: TGTGCCAGCAGTGAAGTGGGACAGGGGGCGCACGATGAGCAGTTCTTC
CDR3aa: CASSEVGQGAHDEQFF